This T cell receptor (beta chain) was documented in a study of cytomegalovirus exposure and HLA in healthy donors. The CDR3 has 17 amino acids. Germline CDR1 is SQVTM and CDR2 is ANQGSEA. The trim removed 7 bases at V and 4 bases at J, leaving 17 bases unmatched. Primers included in the PCR were 60 Vbeta and 13 Jbeta primers. Profiled with immunoSEQ multiplex PCR; TCRdb holds only in-frame clones, not every one. The data contain under 200,000 clones, around 80% of them singletons. General study findings and limits: Many donors carried some public TCRs, although rarity characterized most TCR sequences. Three chains tied to CMV proved CMV antigen-specific in vitro.

Points on this clone: As yet, its antigen is unknown.

The sample taken for sequencing was PBMCs. The TCR was taken from a man aged 35-49 years in good health and CMV-seronegative. The rearrangement joins TRBV29-1 to TRBJ2-3; 10 nucleotides match TRBD2. CDR3 loop: CSATGLAGDMIADTQYF. In DNA form, the CDR3 reads TGCAGCGCCACCGGCCTAGCGGGGGACATGATTGCAGATACGCAGTATTTT.